One sample yielded the 8 T cell receptor beta chains listed below, sequenced in a study of blood T cell repertoires in COVID-19. Profiled with immunoSEQ multiplex PCR; TCRdb holds only in-frame clones, not every one. Found here are 250,000 to 300,000 clones, roughly 90% of them singletons; the top ten hold roughly 1.1%. Specimen: PBMCs or T cells enriched from blood (not recorded which). The receptors stem from a woman between 25 and 40 years old who had recovered from COVID-19.

This clone was seen just once. The chain is built from TRBV28 and TRBJ2-6, with 9 bases fitting TRBD1. CDR3 length: 17 residues. With V trimmed by 7 bases and J by 2 bases, 9 bases remained unmatched. Germline V gives CDR1 MDHEN, CDR2 SYDVKM. The CDR3 sequence is CASIMDRGKAGANVLTF. The CDR3 DNA reads as TGTGCCAGCATCATGGACAGGGGAAAGGCTGGGGCCAACGTCCTGACTTTC.

This sequence joins TRBV27 and TRBJ2-3, with TRBD1 as a possible D gene (6 bases). This CDR3 comprises 15 residues. The germline V gene has CDR1 MNHEY and CDR2 SMNVEV (reference sequence). Trimming left V 1 base short and J 2 bases short, with 10 bases between. This CDR3 reads CASSLFGGSTDTQYF. The CDR3 region has the DNA TGTGCCAGCAGTTTATTTGGGGGCTCCACAGATACGCAGTATTTT.

This clone appeared a few times. The J gene is TRBJ2-1, the V gene TRBV27; 7 bases line up with TRBD2. This CDR3 region has 13 residues. Germline CDR1 is MNHEY and CDR2 is SMNVEV (reference sequence). The J segment lost 7 bases and the V segment lost 6 bases, leaving 6 bases of the junction unmatched. The CDR3 DNA reads as TGTGCCAGCAGCAGGGAGGGCCCAAATGAGCAGTTCTTC. Translated, it gives CASSREGPNEQFF.

The chain combines TRBV7-8 with TRBJ1-2; 8 positions agree with TRBD1. Germline V gene data show CDR1 as SGHVS and CDR2 as FQNEAQ. The CDR3 extends over 13 amino acids. J was trimmed by 4 bases and V by 5 bases; bases with no gene match: 3. The CDR3 coding sequence is TGTGCCAGCAGCGAGACAGGGGCCTATGGCTACACCTTC. Protein: CASSETGAYGYTF.

The chain combines TRBV12-3 or TRBV12-4 with TRBJ2-3; D gene ambiguous. V was pared by 7 bases and J by 4 bases, with 9 bases between. This CDR3 comprises 12 residues. In DNA form, the CDR3 reads TGTGCCAGCAATCAGGATTCAGATACGCAGTATTTT. Protein: CASNQDSDTQYF.

The chain joins TRBV30 to TRBJ2-5; 11 bases match TRBD1. This CDR3 region has 14 residues. Trimming took 1 base from V and 4 from J; bases not matched to a gene: 2. CDR1 and CDR2 from the germline V gene are GTSNPN and SVGIG (reference sequence). The CDR3: CAWSGDRGRETQYF. The CDR3 DNA reads TGTGCCTGGAGTGGGGACAGGGGGAGAGAGACCCAGTACTTC.

Written as DNA, the CDR3 is TGTGCCAGCAGTGCTACGGGATTCACTGAAGCTTTCTTT. Amino acid sequence: CASSATGFTEAFF. V is TRBV25-1 and J is TRBJ1-1; D gene unclear. The CDR3 length is 13 residues. The germline V gene has CDR1 MGHDK and CDR2 SYGVNS. Trimming cost V 4 bases and J 4 bases, with 10 bases left between them. The complete variable domain, with remaining parts taken from reference TRBV25-1 and TRBJ1-1, reads EADIYQTPRYLVIGTGKKITLECSQTMGHDKMYWYQQDPGMELHLIHYSYGVNSTEKGDLSSESTVSRIRTEHFPLTLESARPSHTSQYLCASSATGFTEAFFGQGTRLTVV.

The chain recombines TRBV27 with TRBJ2-1; tentative D call: TRBD2 (5 bases). Germline CDR1 and CDR2: MNHEY and SMNVEV (reference sequence). The CDR3 contains 18 residues. V was trimmed by 3 bases and J by 8 bases, leaving 26 bases between them. CDR3 nucleotides: TGTGCCAGCAGTTTTTCGTGGAGGCAGGACGGGCTATCGGATGAGCAGTTCTTC. Translated, it gives CASSFSWRQDGLSDEQFF.